This record concerns one T cell receptor beta chain sequence. The entry originates in a study of blood T cell repertoires in COVID-19. Methods used by the authors: Estimates of nucleated cell counts were drawn from the amplification of reference gene primers. The method was immunoSEQ multiplex PCR; TCRdb's version includes in-frame clones alone and lacks a portion of them. For V, J and clone size, that table is used; D and trimming come from the DNA. This table has 140,000 to 150,000 clones, over 75% appearing once. Germline CDR1 ENHRY, CDR2 SYGVKD. V was pared by 2 bases and J by 7 bases, with 8 bases of the junction left unmatched. The CDR3 loop spans 16 amino acids.

This clonotype originated in a woman in her sixties or seventies with active COVID-19. The sequencing sample was made of peripheral blood. This rearrangement joins TRBV10-3 to TRBJ1-4; 9 bases are shared with TRBD1. Here the CDR3 reads CAISEGLQGAGEKLFF. The CDR3 DNA is TGTGCCATCAGTGAGGGGTTACAGGGGGCGGGTGAAAAACTGTTTTTT.